Listed here is a single TCR beta chain. Antigen: not known. The data derive from a study of cytomegalovirus exposure and HLA in healthy donors. A multiplex PCR was run with 60 Vbeta primers and 13 Jbeta primers. Profiling relied on immunoSEQ multiplex PCR, and the TCRdb table lists in-frame clones only, not all of them. The sample carries about 300,000 clones, 75% to 90% recorded once. Study conclusions and caveats: Later work found most CMV-associated TCR beta chains apparently HLA-restricted.

Sequencing was done on a sample of PBMCs. The TCR sequence derives from a man in his forties in good health and CMV-seropositive.

Here the CDR3 reads CASSLGGGDETQYF. The CDR3 bases are TGCGCCAGCAGCTTGGGAGGGGGCGACGAGACCCAGTACTTC. J is TRBJ2-5 and V is TRBV5-1; 7 bases are a match to TRBD1. The CDR3 covers 14 residues. Germline values: CDR1 SGHRS, CDR2 YFSETQ. With V trimmed by 0 bases and J by 5 bases, 4 bases remained unmatched.